This note documents a single T cell receptor beta chain sequence. The antigen is undetermined. These data are taken from a study of blood T cells in healthy people across ages. Regarding the study as a whole: Long-lived and aged donors differed, with more naive CD4+ cells and higher diversity in the long-lived.

J gave up 6 bases and V 3 bases, and 9 bases lay outside the gene matches. The CDR3 loop spans 15 amino acids. Germline CDR1 and CDR2: LGHNA and YSLEER. Through a sample-barcoded 5' primer and a J-beta primer mix, a second PCR was run for roughly 7 to 12 cycles. TCRdb processed the 5' RACE reads anew with MiXCR; each CDR3 protein has one entry. The sample shows approximately 830,000 distinct CDR3 sequences, about 62% of them seen only once. The sequence was collected from a man younger than 45 in good health. Sequencing input: blood. The chain is built from TRBV4-3 and TRBJ1-2, with 8 bases lining up with TRBD1. CDR3: CASSQEVTGVHGYTF. The DNA of the CDR3 is TGCGCCAGCAGCCAGGAAGTGACAGGGGTCCATGGCTACACCTTC.